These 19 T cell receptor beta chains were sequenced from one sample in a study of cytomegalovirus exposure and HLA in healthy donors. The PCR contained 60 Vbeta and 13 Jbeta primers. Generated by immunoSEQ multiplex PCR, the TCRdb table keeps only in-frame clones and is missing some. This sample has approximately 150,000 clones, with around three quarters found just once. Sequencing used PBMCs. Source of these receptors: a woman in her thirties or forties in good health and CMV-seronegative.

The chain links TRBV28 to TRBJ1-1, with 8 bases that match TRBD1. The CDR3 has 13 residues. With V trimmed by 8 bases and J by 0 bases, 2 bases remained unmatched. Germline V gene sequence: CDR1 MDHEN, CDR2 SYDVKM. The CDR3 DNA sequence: TGTGCCAGCGGACAGGGTTTGAACACTGAAGCTTTCTTT. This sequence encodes CASGQGLNTEAFF.

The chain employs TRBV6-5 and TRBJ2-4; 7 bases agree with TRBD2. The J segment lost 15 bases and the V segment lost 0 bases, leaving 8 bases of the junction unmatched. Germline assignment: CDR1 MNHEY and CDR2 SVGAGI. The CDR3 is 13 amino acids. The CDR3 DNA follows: TGTGCCAGCAGTTACTCGATGTCGGGGGGACGGTACTTC. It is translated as CASSYSMSGGRYF.

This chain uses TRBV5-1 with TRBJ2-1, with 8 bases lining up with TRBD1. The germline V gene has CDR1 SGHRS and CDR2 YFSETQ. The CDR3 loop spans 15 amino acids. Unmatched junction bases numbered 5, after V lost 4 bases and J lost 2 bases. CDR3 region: CASSQKDRAYNEQFF. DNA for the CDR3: TGCGCCAGCAGCCAAAAGGACAGGGCCTACAATGAGCAGTTCTTC.

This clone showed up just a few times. Here the CDR3 DNA reads TGTGCCAGCAGAAAGCGGACGAACCAAGAGACCCAGTACTTC. Protein: CASRKRTNQETQYF. J is TRBJ2-5 and V is TRBV6-1; perhaps TRBD2 as D (5 bases). V shed 6 bases and J shed 0 bases, with 11 bases lying between them. The CDR3 has 14 residues. Germline V CDR1 and CDR2: MNHNS, SASEGT.

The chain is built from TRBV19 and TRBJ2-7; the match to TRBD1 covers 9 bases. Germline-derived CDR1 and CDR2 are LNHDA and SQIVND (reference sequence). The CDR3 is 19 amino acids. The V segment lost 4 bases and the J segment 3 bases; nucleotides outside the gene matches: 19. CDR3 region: CASSRRGTTGTGTFYEQYF. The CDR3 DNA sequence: TGTGCCAGTAGTAGAAGGGGCACTACCGGGACAGGGACCTTCTACGAGCAGTACTTC.

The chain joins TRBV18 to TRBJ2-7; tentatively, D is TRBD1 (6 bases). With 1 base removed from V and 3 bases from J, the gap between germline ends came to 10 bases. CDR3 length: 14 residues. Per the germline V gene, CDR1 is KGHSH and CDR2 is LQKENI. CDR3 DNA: TGTGCCAGCTCACCACTCGACAGGATCTACGAGCAGTACTTC. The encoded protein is CASSPLDRIYEQYF.

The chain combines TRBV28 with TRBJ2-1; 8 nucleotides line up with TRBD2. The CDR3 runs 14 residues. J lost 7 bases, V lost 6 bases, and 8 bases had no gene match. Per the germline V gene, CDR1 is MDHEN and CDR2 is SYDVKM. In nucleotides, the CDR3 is TGTGCCAGCAGATTGGGACTAGGAGCAAATGAGCAGTTCTTC. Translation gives CASRLGLGANEQFF. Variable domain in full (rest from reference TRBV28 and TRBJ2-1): DVKVTQSSRYLVKRTGEKVFLECVQDMDHENMFWYRQDPGLGLRLIYFSYDVKMKEKGDIPEGYSVSREKKERFSLILESASTNQTSMYLCASRLGLGANEQFFGPGTRLTVL.

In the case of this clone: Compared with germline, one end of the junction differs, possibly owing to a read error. For the CDR3, the DNA is TGTGCTAGCAGTCTAACTAGCGGGAGGACCGGGGAGCTGTTTTTT. This gives the protein CASSLTSGRTGELFF. The V and J genes are TRBV7-7 and TRBJ2-2; 12 bases agree with TRBD2. Per the germline V gene, CDR1 is SSHAT and CDR2 is FNYEAQ (reference sequence). CDR3 length: 15 residues. The whole variable domain, remainder taken from reference TRBV7-7 and TRBJ2-2, is GAGVSQSPRYKVTKRGQDVTLRCDPISSHATLYWYQQALGQGPEFLTYFNYEAQPDKSGLPSDRFSAERPEGSISTLTIQRTEQRDSAMYRCASSLTSGRTGELFFGEGSRLTVL.

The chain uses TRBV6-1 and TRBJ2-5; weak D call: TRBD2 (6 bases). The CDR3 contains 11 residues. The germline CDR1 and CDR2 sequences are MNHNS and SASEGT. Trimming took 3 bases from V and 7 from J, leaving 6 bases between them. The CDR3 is CASSDGGTQYF. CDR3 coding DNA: TGTGCCAGCAGTGACGGGGGGACCCAGTACTTC.

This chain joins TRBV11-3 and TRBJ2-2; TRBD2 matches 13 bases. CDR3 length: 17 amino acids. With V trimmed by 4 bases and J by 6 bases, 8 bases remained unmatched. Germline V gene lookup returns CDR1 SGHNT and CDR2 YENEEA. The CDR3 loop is CASSWRTSGSRSGELFF. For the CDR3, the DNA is TGTGCCAGCAGCTGGAGGACTAGCGGGAGTCGGTCCGGGGAGCTGTTTTTT.

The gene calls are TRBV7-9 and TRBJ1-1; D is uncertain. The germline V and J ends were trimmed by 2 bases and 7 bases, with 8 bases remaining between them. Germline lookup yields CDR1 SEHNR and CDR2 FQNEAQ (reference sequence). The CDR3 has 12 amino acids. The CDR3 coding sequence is TGTGCCAGCAGCTTATCGGGGAATGAAGCTTTCTTT. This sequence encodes CASSLSGNEAFF.

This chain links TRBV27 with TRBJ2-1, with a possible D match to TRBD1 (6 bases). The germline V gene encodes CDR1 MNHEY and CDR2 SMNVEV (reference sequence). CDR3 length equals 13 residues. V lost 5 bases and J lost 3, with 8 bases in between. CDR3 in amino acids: CASSMTGYNEQFF. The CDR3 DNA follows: TGTGCCAGCAGTATGACAGGCTACAATGAGCAGTTCTTC.

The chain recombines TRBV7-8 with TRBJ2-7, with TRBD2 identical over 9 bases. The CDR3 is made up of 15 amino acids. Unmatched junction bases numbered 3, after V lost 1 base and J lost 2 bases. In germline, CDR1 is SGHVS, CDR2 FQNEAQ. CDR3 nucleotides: TGTGCCAGCAGCTTAGTGGCGGGAGGGCCCTACGAGCAGTACTTC. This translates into CASSLVAGGPYEQYF.

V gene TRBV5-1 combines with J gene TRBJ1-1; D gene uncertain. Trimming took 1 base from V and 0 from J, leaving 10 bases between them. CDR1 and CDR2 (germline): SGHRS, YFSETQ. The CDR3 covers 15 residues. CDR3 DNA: TGCGCCAGCAGCTTGTCTGGAGATTTGAACACTGAAGCTTTCTTT. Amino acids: CASSLSGDLNTEAFF.

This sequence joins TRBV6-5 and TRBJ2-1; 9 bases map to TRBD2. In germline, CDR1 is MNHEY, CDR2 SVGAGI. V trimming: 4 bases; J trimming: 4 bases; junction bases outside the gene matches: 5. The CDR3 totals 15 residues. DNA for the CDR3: TGTGCCAGCAGTTCTCTAGCGGGACCTTACAATGAGCAGTTCTTC. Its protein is CASSSLAGPYNEQFF.

CDR3 amino acids: CASSTSGDLVHYGYTF. For the CDR3, the DNA is TGTGCCAGTAGTACGTCAGGGGATCTCGTACACTATGGCTACACCTTC. The genes are TRBV19 and TRBJ1-2; D is perhaps TRBD1 (6 bases). This CDR3 comprises 16 residues. Germline values: CDR1 LNHDA, CDR2 SQIVND (reference sequence). Trimming removed 4 bases from V and 3 bases from J, with 18 bases in between.

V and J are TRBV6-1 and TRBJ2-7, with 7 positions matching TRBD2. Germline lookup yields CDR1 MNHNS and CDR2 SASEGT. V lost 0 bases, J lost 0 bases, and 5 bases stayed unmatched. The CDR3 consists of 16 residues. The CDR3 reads CASSEALGGDSYEQYF. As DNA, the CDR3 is TGTGCCAGCAGTGAAGCCTTGGGAGGGGACTCCTACGAGCAGTACTTC.

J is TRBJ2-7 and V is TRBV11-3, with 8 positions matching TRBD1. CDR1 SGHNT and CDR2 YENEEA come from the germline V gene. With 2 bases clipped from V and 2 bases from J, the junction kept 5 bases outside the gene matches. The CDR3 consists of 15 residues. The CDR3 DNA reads TGTGCCAGCAGCTTAAGGCAGGGGGCTGCCTACGAGCAGTACTTC. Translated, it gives CASSLRQGAAYEQYF. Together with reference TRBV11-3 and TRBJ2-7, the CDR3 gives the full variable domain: EAGVVQSPRYKIIEKKQPVAFWCNPISGHNTLYWYLQNLGQGPELLIRYENEEAVDDSQLPKDRFSAERLKGVDSTLKIQPAELGDSAVYLCASSLRQGAAYEQYFGPGTRLTVT.

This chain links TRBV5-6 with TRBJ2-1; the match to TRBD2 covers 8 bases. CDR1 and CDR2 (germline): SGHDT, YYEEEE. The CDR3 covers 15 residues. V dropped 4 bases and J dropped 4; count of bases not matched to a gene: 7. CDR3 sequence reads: CASSRFSGDYNEQFF. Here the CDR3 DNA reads TGTGCCAGCAGCCGGTTTAGCGGGGATTACAATGAGCAGTTCTTC.